The 32 T cell receptor beta chains below all came from one sample that was sequenced in a study of shared clonotypes between healthy human individuals. TCRdb's copy holds only in-frame clones and misses some; the assay was immunoSEQ multiplex PCR. The table has about 1.5 million clones, around 97% seen once; the top ten hold approximately 1%. What was sequenced was naive CD4+ T cells sorted from blood. Indicated subset: CD45RA+ positively selected. Receptors were obtained from a young man in good health.

The chain is built from TRBV6-1 and TRBJ2-7, with D perhaps assigned TRBD1 or TRBD2 (5 bases each). Germline values: CDR1 MNHNS, CDR2 SASEGT. The CDR3 consists of 14 residues. The V end lost 11 bases, the J end lost 3 bases, and 20 bases lay between the germline ends. CDR3 bases: TGTGCCTCCAGGAGGCGACAGAACCTCTACGAGCAGTACTTC. Its protein is CASRRRQNLYEQYF.

This chain links TRBV5-1 with TRBJ2-7, with unresolved D. Trimming pared 0 bases from V and 5 bases from J, leaving 18 bases between. The CDR3 has 16 amino acids. CDR1 is SGHRS and CDR2 is YFSETQ in the germline V gene. As DNA, the CDR3 is TGCGCCAGCAGCTTGGGGTCGTCTCTCTCAGTGGACGAGCAGTACTTC. Encoded protein: CASSLGSSLSVDEQYF.

The chain couples TRBV9 to TRBJ2-3; 15 bases fit TRBD2. The CDR3 runs to 21 residues. V lost 1 base and J lost 3; bases outside the gene matches: 15. The germline V gene has CDR1 SGDLS and CDR2 YYNGEE. The CDR3 sequence: CASSVSPGLAGGPSVTDTQYF. The CDR3 DNA is TGTGCCAGCAGCGTATCACCCGGACTAGCGGGAGGGCCGAGTGTAACAGATACGCAGTATTTT. Full variable domain (missing parts from reference TRBV9 and TRBJ2-3): DSGVTQTPKHLITATGQRVTLRCSPRSGDLSVYWYQQSLDQGLQFLIQYYNGEERAKGNILERFSAQQFPDLHSELNLSSLELGDSALYFCASSVSPGLAGGPSVTDTQYFGPGTRLTVL.

The CDR3 DNA follows: TGTGCCAGCAGATCTCTGAGCTCCTACAATGAGCAGTTCTTC. It translates to CASRSLSSYNEQFF. The chain uses TRBV27 and TRBJ2-1; D is unresolved. Per germline, CDR1 MNHEY and CDR2 SMNVEV (reference sequence). The V end lost 6 bases, the J end lost 0 bases, and 9 bases lay between the germline ends. This CDR3 spans 14 amino acids.

The chain links TRBV6-1 to TRBJ1-5, with D hard to call. Germline CDR1 MNHNS, CDR2 SASEGT. The CDR3 loop spans 13 amino acids. Trimming shortened V by 3 bases and J by 9 bases, and 12 bases separated the two germline ends. CDR3 nucleotides: TGTGCCAGCAGTGATCGAGAAGGATCGCCCCAGCATTTT. Its translation: CASSDREGSPQHF.

This chain links TRBV5-1 with TRBJ2-2, with D perhaps TRBD1 (6 bases). Germline CDR1 and CDR2: SGHRS and YFSETQ. V lost 0 bases, J lost 6 bases, and 12 bases lay in between. This CDR3 is built from 15 residues. Written as DNA, the CDR3 is TGCGCCAGCAGCTTGGTGACAGGCTATCCCGGGGAGCTGTTTTTT. Its translation is CASSLVTGYPGELFF.

The rearrangement joins TRBV5-1 to TRBJ1-2; 8 bases map to TRBD1. The ends lost 4 bases at V and 4 bases at J; junction bases unmatched: 12. Looked up from germline, CDR1 is SGHRS and CDR2 is YFSETQ. The CDR3 has 16 amino acids. CDR3 residues: CASSDPNGQGGYGYTF. The CDR3 DNA follows: TGCGCCAGCAGCGACCCTAATGGACAGGGTGGCTATGGCTACACCTTC.

The rearrangement joins TRBV10-3 to TRBJ1-2; D is undetermined. V was clipped by 6 bases and J by 6 bases, with 5 bases between them. Germline V lookup: CDR1 ENHRY, CDR2 SYGVKD. The CDR3 loop spans 10 amino acids. CDR3 DNA sequence: TGTGCCATCAGGGAGGATGGCTACACCTTC. This translates into CAIREDGYTF.

The sample holds one count of this clone. V gene TRBV11-1 combines with J gene TRBJ2-6; D might be TRBD2 (5 bases). V gave up 4 bases and J gave up 4 bases, with 14 bases separating them. Germline assignment: CDR1 SGHAT and CDR2 FQDESV (reference sequence). CDR3 length equals 16 residues. CDR3 amino acids: CASSSRAGVGANVLTF. The CDR3 nucleotides read TGTGCCAGCAGCTCCCGTGCCGGGGTCGGGGCCAACGTCCTGACTTTC.

This chain links TRBV9 with TRBJ2-7; 7 positions match TRBD1. V shed 2 bases, J shed 7 bases, and the junction held 12 bases outside the gene matches. There are 15 residues in the CDR3. The germline V gene encodes CDR1 SGDLS and CDR2 YYNGEE. The CDR3 bases are TGTGCCAGCAGCGTCCTAGGCCACACAGGGGAAGAGCAGTACTTC. Protein product: CASSVLGHTGEEQYF.

The rearrangement uses TRBV28 and TRBJ2-1, with 15 bases aligning to TRBD2. In germline, CDR1 is MDHEN, CDR2 SYDVKM. J gave up 8 bases and V 5 bases, and 7 bases lay outside the gene matches. This CDR3 region has 16 residues. Here the CDR3 reads CASSRTGTSGRYEQFF. The CDR3 DNA follows: TGTGCCAGCAGTAGAACCGGGACTAGCGGGAGGTATGAGCAGTTCTTC.

V usage is TRBV5-1 and J usage is TRBJ2-5; D may be TRBD1 or TRBD2 (5 bases each). The germline V gene encodes CDR1 SGHRS and CDR2 YFSETQ. There are 14 residues in the CDR3. Trimming pared 3 bases from V and 3 bases from J, leaving 12 bases between. CDR3 residues: CASSSGPKEETQYF. DNA for the CDR3: TGCGCCAGCAGCTCGGGACCGAAGGAAGAGACCCAGTACTTC.

The chain joins TRBV27 to TRBJ2-3; unclear D gene. There are 14 residues in the CDR3. V dropped 8 bases and J dropped 0 bases, with 12 bases sitting between them. Germline V gene sequence: CDR1 MNHEY, CDR2 SMNVEV (reference sequence). CDR3 region: CASGIRTSTDTQYF. DNA for the CDR3: TGTGCCAGCGGGATAAGAACTAGCACAGATACGCAGTATTTT.

The chain is built from TRBV29-1 and TRBJ2-5; the D gene is possibly TRBD2 (7 bases). This CDR3 region has 16 residues. Trimming pared 3 bases from V and 1 base from J, leaving 18 bases between. Germline lookup yields CDR1 SQVTM and CDR2 ANQGSEA. In nucleotides, the CDR3 is TGCAGCGTTGATGTAGGGGGGAGGGGCTTCCAAGAGACCCAGTACTTC. Residues: CSVDVGGRGFQETQYF.

This sequence joins TRBV11-2 and TRBJ1-4, with 8 bases matching TRBD1. Trimming at V came to 6 bases and at J to 8 bases, leaving 11 bases not matched to a gene. Germline V CDR1 and CDR2: SGHAT, FQNNGV. This CDR3 is built from 15 residues. CDR3 DNA sequence: TGTGCCAGCAGTTCCAGGACAGGGTGGGACGAAAAACTGTTTTTT. This encodes CASSSRTGWDEKLFF.

The chain's CDR3 is CASSANGELGAFF. As DNA, the CDR3 is TGTGCCAGCAGCGCCAACGGCGAGTTAGGGGCTTTCTTT. The rearrangement links TRBV6-5 to TRBJ1-1, with no clear D. CDR3 length: 13 amino acids. CDR1 is MNHEY, CDR2 SVGAGI, per germline. V was trimmed by 6 bases and J by 11 bases, leaving 19 bases between them.

V usage is TRBV5-1 and J usage is TRBJ2-3, with D possibly being TRBD2 (5 bases). Trimming pared 6 bases from V and 6 bases from J, leaving 23 bases between. The CDR3 length is 16 residues. Germline V gives CDR1 SGHRS, CDR2 YFSETQ. The CDR3 sequence is CASIKGPFGSGDTQYF. As DNA, the CDR3 is TGCGCCAGCATAAAGGGCCCCTTTGGGTCGGGGGATACGCAGTATTTT.

The V call is TRBV10-3, the J call TRBJ1-2, with D perhaps matching TRBD1 (5 bases). With 4 bases removed from V and 13 bases from J, the gap between germline ends came to 13 bases. This CDR3 contains 11 residues. Germline V lookup: CDR1 ENHRY, CDR2 SYGVKD. For the CDR3, the DNA is TGTGCCATCAGTGTTGGACACCAGTCCACCTTC. It codes for CAISVGHQSTF.

The chain joins TRBV4-3 to TRBJ1-5; weak D call: TRBD1 (5 bases). From germline, CDR1 is LGHNA and CDR2 YSLEER. The CDR3 sequence is 16 residues long. Trimming removed 0 bases from V and 2 bases from J, with 11 bases in between. In nucleotides, the CDR3 is TGCGCCAGCAGCCAAGATGCAGGGTCAGGCAATCAGCCCCAGCATTTT. Translating it yields CASSQDAGSGNQPQHF.

The chain has TRBV28 and TRBJ2-7; D uncertain. V lost 4 bases and J lost 3, with 16 bases in between. The V gene's germline CDR1 is MDHEN and CDR2 SYDVKM. This CDR3 spans 15 amino acids. Here the CDR3 DNA reads TGTGCCAGCAGTTACCAGGTGTCCGGAGTCTACGAGCAGTACTTC. It encodes CASSYQVSGVYEQYF.

The chain combines TRBV7-9 with TRBJ2-1; D possibly matches TRBD1 or TRBD2 (5 bases each). V was clipped by 8 bases and J by 6 bases, with 14 bases between them. The CDR3 totals 13 residues. CDR1 and CDR2 from the germline V gene are SEHNR and FQNEAQ (reference sequence). CDR3 sequence reads: CASGTTRRNEQFF. In nucleotides, the CDR3 is TGTGCCAGCGGGACCACAAGGCGCAATGAGCAGTTCTTC.

The V gene is TRBV6-1, the J gene TRBJ2-7; 8 nucleotides agree with TRBD1. This CDR3 spans 15 amino acids. Germline-derived CDR1 and CDR2 are MNHNS and SASEGT. V shed 5 bases, J shed 1 base, and the junction held 7 bases outside the gene matches. CDR3 DNA: TGTGCCAGCAGTCACGGACAGGGCCCATCCTACGAGCAGTACTTC. Its translation: CASSHGQGPSYEQYF.

The chain is built from TRBV10-3 and TRBJ2-2; 7 positions match TRBD2. The V gene's germline CDR1 is ENHRY and CDR2 SYGVKD. CDR3 length: 15 amino acids. The J segment lost 2 bases and the V segment lost 6 bases, leaving 6 bases of the junction unmatched. The CDR3 nucleotides read TGTGCCATCAGAGGGAGCGGGGTTAACACCGGGGAGCTGTTTTTT. Its protein product is CAIRGSGVNTGELFF.

This clone was recorded only once. The DNA for the CDR3 is TGTGCCAGCAGTGAACAAGACAGGGCGAACACCGGGGAGCTGTTTTTT. Translation: CASSEQDRANTGELFF. This sequence joins TRBV6-1 and TRBJ2-2; 7 bases are a match to TRBD1. The CDR3 spans 16 residues. The V gene's germline CDR1 is MNHNS and CDR2 SASEGT. Unmatched junction bases numbered 3, after V lost 2 bases and J lost 0 bases.

Points on this clone: Within the sample, other DNA sequences also encode this same CDR3. The V gene is TRBV18, the J gene TRBJ2-3; 10 bases align to TRBD1. From germline, CDR1 is KGHSH and CDR2 LQKENI. The CDR3 covers 16 residues. Trimming at V came to 1 base and at J to 0 bases, leaving 1 base not matched to a gene. The DNA for the CDR3 is TGTGCCAGCTCACCACTGGGACAGGGGAGCACAGATACGCAGTATTTT. Its translation: CASSPLGQGSTDTQYF.

The chain recombines TRBV5-4 with TRBJ2-7; TRBD2 matches at 7 bases. This CDR3 contains 15 residues. V lost 4 bases, J lost 3 bases, and 10 bases stayed unmatched. The V gene's germline CDR1 is SGHNT and CDR2 YYREEE (reference sequence). CDR3 residues: CASSPTSAEDYEQYF. The CDR3, as DNA: TGTGCCAGCAGCCCTACTAGCGCAGAGGACTACGAGCAGTACTTC.

The chain joins TRBV7-3 to TRBJ2-1; D uncertain. V dropped 5 bases and J dropped 2 bases, with 7 bases sitting between them. This CDR3 comprises 13 residues. Per germline, CDR1 SGHTA and CDR2 FQGTGA. CDR3 in DNA: TGTGCCAGCAGCCCCCCCGCCTACAATGAGCAGTTCTTC. As protein: CASSPPAYNEQFF.

This clone was observed once. CDR3: CASSRDRGRFLNEKLFF. The CDR3 DNA reads TGTGCCAGCAGCCGGGACAGGGGGCGATTCTTAAATGAAAAACTGTTTTTT. The chain uses TRBV14 and TRBJ1-4, with 12 nucleotides matching TRBD1. The V gene end was trimmed by 4 bases and the J gene end by 5 bases; junction bases not matched to a gene: 8. The CDR3 runs to 17 residues. CDR1 SGHDN and CDR2 FVKESK come from the germline V gene.

Notes on this clone: A junction end diverges from the germline sequence, so it may reflect a read error. The V call is TRBV2, the J call TRBJ2-2, with 9 bases fitting TRBD1. The CDR3 runs 15 residues. Germline V CDR1 and CDR2: SNHLY, FYNNEI. The CDR3 reads CATGGGTGNSGELFF. CDR3 DNA: TGTGCCACCGGGGGTGGGACAGGGAACTCCGGGGAGCTGTTTTTT.

This chain uses TRBV11-2 with TRBJ2-3; 7 positions match TRBD1. CDR1 is SGHAT and CDR2 is FQNNGV in the germline V gene. V was clipped by 5 bases and J by 1 base; unmatched bases: 3. The length of the CDR3 is 14 residues. The CDR3 DNA reads TGTGCCAGCAGCGCCGGGACAGGCACAGATACGCAGTATTTT. This codes for CASSAGTGTDTQYF.

This clone was counted once. The chain carries TRBV28 and TRBJ1-5; D gene ambiguous. Deletions cut 1 base from V and 10 bases from J, with 8 bases between. In germline, CDR1 is MDHEN, CDR2 SYDVKM. There are 12 residues in the CDR3. CDR3 residues: CASSLYLGPQHF. The DNA of the CDR3 is TGTGCCAGCAGTTTATATCTAGGACCCCAGCATTTT. The complete variable domain, with remaining parts taken from reference TRBV28 and TRBJ1-5, reads DVKVTQSSRYLVKRTGEKVFLECVQDMDHENMFWYRQDPGLGLRLIYFSYDVKMKEKGDIPEGYSVSREKKERFSLILESASTNQTSMYLCASSLYLGPQHFGDGTRLSIL.

This clone has only one observation. The chain uses TRBV29-1 and TRBJ2-2; a weak D match, TRBD1 (6 bases). V gave up 5 bases and J gave up 6 bases, with 13 bases separating them. This CDR3 has 13 residues. Germline V gene data show CDR1 as SQVTM and CDR2 as ANQGSEA. The CDR3 sequence: CSVRTNRAGELFF. Here the CDR3 DNA reads TGCAGCGTTCGGACCAACAGGGCCGGGGAGCTGTTTTTT.